What follows is one TCR beta chain and its context. What it binds is unknown. The data were taken from a study of OX40 agonist ivuxolimab in advanced cancers. Across the study: Hepatocellular carcinoma, melanoma, renal cell or head and neck cancer occurred in dose-escalation patients.

Germline V CDR1 and CDR2: SGHRS, YFSETQ. V dropped 7 bases and J dropped 3; count of bases not matched to a gene: 6. The CDR3 covers 13 residues. Measured with immunoSEQ multiplex PCR; TCRdb has only the in-frame clones, and not every one. The repertoire includes some 77,000 clones, roughly 93% of them detected once, and approximately 0.32% sits in the top ten. Study results and caveats: Both CD4+ and CD8+ T cell populations in blood had undergone clonal expansion by week 6 at 0.1 to 3.0 mg/kg. Expanded clones tended on average to be more numerous among CD8+ T cells than CD4+. Expanded peripheral T cell antigen specificity was not determined.

The sequences come from CD4+ or CD8+ T cells sorted from blood, collected in a trial of the OX40 agonist ivuxolimab. The clonotype was recovered from an adult with an advanced solid tumor such as melanoma, head and neck, liver or kidney cancer. The rearrangement uses TRBV5-1 and TRBJ2-5; the match to TRBD1 covers 7 bases. Here the CDR3 DNA reads TGCGCCAGCCTCGGACAGGAGAAAGAGACCCAGTACTTC. Translated, it gives CASLGQEKETQYF.